The 16 T cell receptor beta chains given below trace back to one sample, sequenced in a study of cytomegalovirus exposure and HLA in healthy donors. The PCR made use of 60 Vbeta and 13 Jbeta primers. Sequenced by immunoSEQ multiplex PCR; TCRdb stores in-frame clones only, minus some. This table has approximately 120,000 clones, around 80% appearing once. What was sequenced was PBMCs. These receptors were collected from a woman aged 25 to 39 in good health and CMV-seronegative.

CDR3 sequence reads: CASSLAAGWTNYGYTF. The CDR3 DNA sequence: TGTGCCAGCAGCTTGGCCGCAGGTTGGACTAACTATGGCTACACCTTC. The rearrangement uses TRBV5-4 and TRBJ1-2, with no clear D. Trimming stripped 0 bases from V and 0 bases from J, with 12 bases between. This CDR3 is 16 amino acids long. Germline V gene data show CDR1 as SGHNT and CDR2 as YYREEE (reference sequence).

This clone has only one observation. The CDR3 spells CASSLTGHNQPQHF. DNA for the CDR3: TGCGCCAGCAGCTTGACAGGACACAATCAGCCCCAGCATTTT. This chain joins TRBV5-1 and TRBJ1-5; tentatively, D is TRBD1 (5 bases). There are 14 residues in the CDR3. Germline assignment: CDR1 SGHRS and CDR2 YFSETQ. V was clipped by 1 base and J by 3 bases, with 8 bases between them. Filled out from reference TRBV5-1 and TRBJ1-5, the complete variable domain reads KAGVTQTPRYLIKTRGQQVTLSCSPISGHRSVSWYQQTPGQGLQFLFEYFSETQRNKGNFPGRFSGRQFSNSRSEMNVSTLELGDSALYLCASSLTGHNQPQHFGDGTRLSIL.

The rearrangement uses TRBV19 and TRBJ1-3; the D gene is possibly TRBD1 (5 bases). The CDR3 is made up of 14 amino acids. The germline gives CDR1 LNHDA, CDR2 SQIVND (reference sequence). V gave up 6 bases and J gave up 4 bases, with 13 bases separating them. CDR3 sequence (DNA): TGTGCCAGTAGGTATACAGGTCCGGGAAACACCATATATTTT. Translation gives CASRYTGPGNTIYF.

The CDR3 nucleotides are TGTGCCAGCTCACAGACAGGGGAGAGGACCTACGAGCAGTACTTC. It yields the protein CASSQTGERTYEQYF. The chain links TRBV18 to TRBJ2-7; 8 bases line up with TRBD1. CDR1 is KGHSH and CDR2 is LQKENI in the germline V gene. Unmatched junction bases numbered 7, after V lost 4 bases and J lost 2 bases. The CDR3 is 15 amino acids.

This sequence joins TRBV4-1 and TRBJ2-1; D gene ambiguous. The CDR3 sequence is 16 residues long. From germline, CDR1 is MGHRA and CDR2 YSYEKL. Trimming removed 2 bases from V and 4 bases from J, with 15 bases in between. CDR3 in amino acids: CASSQFGRAKYNEQFF. The DNA of the CDR3 is TGCGCCAGCAGCCAATTTGGCAGAGCGAAATACAATGAGCAGTTCTTC.

On this clone: Distinct nucleotide sequences in the sample also encode this CDR3. The chain carries TRBV5-1 and TRBJ1-5, with D perhaps matching TRBD1 (6 bases). Germline-derived CDR1 and CDR2 are SGHRS and YFSETQ. The CDR3 is 14 amino acids. Trimming removed 0 bases from V and 2 bases from J, with 6 bases in between. The CDR3 loop is CASSLEGGNQPQHF. The DNA of the CDR3 is TGCGCCAGCAGCTTGGAGGGGGGCAATCAGCCCCAGCATTTT.

In its sample, this clone was seen once. The chain combines TRBV13 with TRBJ1-1; 8 bases agree with TRBD1. The CDR3 spans 16 residues. Trimming took 0 bases from V and 3 from J; bases not matched to a gene: 6. Germline lookup yields CDR1 PRHDT and CDR2 FYEKMQ (reference sequence). The CDR3 DNA is TGTGCCAGCAGCTTAGGTGCTGGACAGGGTTACACTGAAGCTTTCTTT. Its translation is CASSLGAGQGYTEAFF.

CDR3 amino acids: CASSLQEDYGYTF. DNA for the CDR3: TGTGCCAGCTCACTACAGGAAGATTATGGCTACACCTTC. The chain joins TRBV18 to TRBJ1-2, with D tentatively TRBD1 (5 bases). V was clipped by 4 bases and J by 5 bases, with 11 bases between them. The CDR3 is 13 amino acids. Germline V gives CDR1 KGHSH, CDR2 LQKENI.

The chain couples TRBV7-8 to TRBJ2-1, with a weak D call TRBD2 (6 bases). CDR3 length: 16 amino acids. Germline V gives CDR1 SGHVS, CDR2 FQNEAQ. Trimming removed 10 bases at V and 8 bases at J, with 27 bases between. The CDR3 DNA is TGTGCCACCACCTGGATGGTAACTAGCCTTGGGGATGAGCAGTTCTTC. Translating it yields CATTWMVTSLGDEQFF.

As regards this clone: The junction differs from germline at one of its ends, possibly a read error. The chain employs TRBV7-9 and TRBJ2-1; D perhaps matches TRBD2 (6 bases). There are 10 residues in the CDR3. Germline V gives CDR1 SEHNR, CDR2 FQNEAQ (reference sequence). CDR3 in DNA: TGTTCCAGCAGATCCGGGACTTTGTTCTTC. Residues: CSSRSGTLFF. The full variable domain, with the rest looked up from reference TRBV7-9 and TRBJ2-1, is DTGVSQNPRHKITKRGQNVTFRCDPISEHNRLYWYRQTLGQGPEFLTYFQNEAQLEKSRLLSDRFSAERPKGSFSTLEIQRTEQGDSAMYLCSSRSGTLFFGPGTRLTVL.

The J gene is TRBJ2-3, the V gene TRBV13, with D possibly TRBD1 on 6 matching bases. This CDR3 is 14 amino acids long. V was trimmed by 1 base and J by 1 base, leaving 6 bases between them. Germline-derived CDR1 and CDR2 are PRHDT and FYEKMQ (reference sequence). The CDR3 region has the DNA TGTGCCAGCAGCTTAGCAGGGGGCACAGATACGCAGTATTTT. This gives the protein CASSLAGGTDTQYF.

This clone was detected once. The chain employs TRBV11-3 and TRBJ2-5; D is unclear. V dropped 4 bases and J dropped 5 bases, with 17 bases sitting between them. Germline assignment: CDR1 SGHNT and CDR2 YENEEA. The length of the CDR3 is 15 residues. CDR3 residues: CASSYPFSEEETQYF. The CDR3 bases are TGTGCCAGCAGCTACCCTTTTAGTGAGGAGGAGACCCAGTACTTC.

The chain carries TRBV6-5 and TRBJ1-4; 8 bases fit TRBD1. This CDR3 contains 14 residues. Per the germline V gene, CDR1 is MNHEY and CDR2 is SVGAGI. Trimming took 5 bases from V and 5 from J; bases not matched to a gene: 4. The CDR3 region has the DNA TGTGCCAGCAGTACCAGGACAGGGAATGAAAAACTGTTTTTT. Translated: CASSTRTGNEKLFF.

This chain joins TRBV15 and TRBJ2-7, with a weak D call TRBD2 (5 bases). The V gene lost 9 bases and the J gene lost 5 bases, with 20 bases spanning the gap. Germline assignment: CDR1 LNHNV and CDR2 YYDKDF (reference sequence). This CDR3 comprises 14 residues. The CDR3 protein is CATKDRASPHEQYF. CDR3 bases: TGTGCCACAAAGGACCGAGCTAGCCCCCACGAGCAGTACTTC.

The genes are TRBV5-1 and TRBJ1-6; 10 positions match TRBD1. Germline V gene sequence: CDR1 SGHRS, CDR2 YFSETQ. CDR3 size: 16 residues. The trim removed 0 bases at V and 7 bases at J, leaving 4 bases unmatched. The CDR3 DNA follows: TGCGCCAGCAGCTTGGGACAGGGGGCCGTAAATTCACCCCTCCACTTT. Translated, it gives CASSLGQGAVNSPLHF.

V gene TRBV7-6 combines with J gene TRBJ2-7; 8 positions agree with TRBD2. Germline loops: CDR1 SGHVS, CDR2 FNYEAQ. With V trimmed by 3 bases and J by 0 bases, 10 bases remained unmatched. The CDR3 totals 17 residues. This chain's CDR3 is CASSFYPGGGRSYEQYF. The CDR3 DNA reads as TGTGCCAGCAGCTTTTACCCCGGCGGGGGGCGCTCCTACGAGCAGTACTTC.